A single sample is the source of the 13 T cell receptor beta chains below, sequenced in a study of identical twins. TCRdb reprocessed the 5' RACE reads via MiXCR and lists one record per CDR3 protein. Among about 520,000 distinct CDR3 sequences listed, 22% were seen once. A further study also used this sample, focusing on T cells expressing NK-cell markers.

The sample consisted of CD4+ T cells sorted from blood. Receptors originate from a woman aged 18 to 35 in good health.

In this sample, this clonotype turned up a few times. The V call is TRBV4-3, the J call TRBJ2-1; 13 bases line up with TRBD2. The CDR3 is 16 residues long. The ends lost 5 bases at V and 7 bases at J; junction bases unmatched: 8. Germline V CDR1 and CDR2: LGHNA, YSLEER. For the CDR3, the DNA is TGCGCCAGCAGCACCCGGACTAGCGGGAGTGAAAATGAGCAGTTCTTC. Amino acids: CASSTRTSGSENEQFF.

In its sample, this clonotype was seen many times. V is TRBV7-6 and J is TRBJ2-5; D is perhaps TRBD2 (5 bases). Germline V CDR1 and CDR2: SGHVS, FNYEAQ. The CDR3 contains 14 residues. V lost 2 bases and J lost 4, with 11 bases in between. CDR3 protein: CASSLYRLAETQYF. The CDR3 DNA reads TGTGCCAGCAGCTTATATCGGCTAGCAGAGACCCAGTACTTC.

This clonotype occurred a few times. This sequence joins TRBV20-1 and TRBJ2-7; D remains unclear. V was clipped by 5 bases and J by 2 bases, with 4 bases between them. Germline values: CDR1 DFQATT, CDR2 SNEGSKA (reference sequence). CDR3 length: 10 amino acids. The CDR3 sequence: CSAQTYEQYF. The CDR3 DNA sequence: TGCAGTGCTCAAACCTACGAGCAGTACTTC.

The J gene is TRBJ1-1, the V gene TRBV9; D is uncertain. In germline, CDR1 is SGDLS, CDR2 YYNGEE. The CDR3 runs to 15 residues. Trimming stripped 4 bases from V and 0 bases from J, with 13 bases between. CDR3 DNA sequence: TGTGCCAGCAGCCCCAGTATATCAGTGAACACTGAAGCTTTCTTT. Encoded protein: CASSPSISVNTEAFF.

Written as DNA, the CDR3 is TGTGCCAGCAGTTTAGCAGTCGGGGGAGCTGAAGCTTTCTTT. Its protein is CASSLAVGGAEAFF. The V gene is TRBV12-3 or TRBV12-4, the J gene TRBJ1-1, with D perhaps matching TRBD1 (5 bases). Trimming pared 0 bases from V and 6 bases from J, leaving 11 bases between. The CDR3 runs 14 residues.

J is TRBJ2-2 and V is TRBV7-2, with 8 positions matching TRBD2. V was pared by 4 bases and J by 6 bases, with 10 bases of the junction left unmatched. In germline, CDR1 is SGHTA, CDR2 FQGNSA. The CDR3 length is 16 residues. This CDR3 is CASSSPGGRYAGELFF. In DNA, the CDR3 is TGTGCCAGCAGCTCCCCGGGCGGGAGGTATGCCGGGGAGCTGTTTTTT.

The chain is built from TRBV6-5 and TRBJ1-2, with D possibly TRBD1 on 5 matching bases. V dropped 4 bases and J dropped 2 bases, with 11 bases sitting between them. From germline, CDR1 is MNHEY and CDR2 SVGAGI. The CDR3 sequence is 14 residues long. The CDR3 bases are TGTGCCAGCAGTTGGGGCCCCCCAAACTATGGCTACACCTTC. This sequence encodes CASSWGPPNYGYTF.

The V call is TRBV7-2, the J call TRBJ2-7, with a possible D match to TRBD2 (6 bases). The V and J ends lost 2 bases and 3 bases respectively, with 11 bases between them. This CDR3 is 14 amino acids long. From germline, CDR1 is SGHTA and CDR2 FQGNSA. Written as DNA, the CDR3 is TGTGCCAGCAGCTTATCTAGCGCAAACTACGAGCAGTACTTC. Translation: CASSLSSANYEQYF.

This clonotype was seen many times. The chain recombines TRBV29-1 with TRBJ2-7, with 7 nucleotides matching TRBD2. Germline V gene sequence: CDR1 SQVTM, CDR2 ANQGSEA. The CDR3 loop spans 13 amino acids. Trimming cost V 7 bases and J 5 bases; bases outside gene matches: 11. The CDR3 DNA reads TGCAGCGCCTCCCGCGGGGGTAAGGACGAGCAGTACTTC. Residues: CSASRGGKDEQYF.

The CDR3 nucleotides read TGCGCCAGCAGTCAAGTTAGCTCTGGGGCCAACGTCCTGACTTTC. This translates into CASSQVSSGANVLTF. This chain joins TRBV23-1 and TRBJ2-6; no clear D. TRBV23-1 is an open reading frame whose function is uncertain. V dropped 2 bases and J dropped 0 bases, with 5 bases sitting between them. The CDR3 covers 15 residues.

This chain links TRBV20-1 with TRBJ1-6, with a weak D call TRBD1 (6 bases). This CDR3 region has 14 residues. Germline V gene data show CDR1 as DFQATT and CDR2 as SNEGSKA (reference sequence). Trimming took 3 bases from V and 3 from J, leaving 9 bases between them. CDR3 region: CSASWGHYNSPLHF. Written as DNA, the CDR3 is TGCAGTGCTAGTTGGGGGCACTATAATTCACCCCTCCACTTT.

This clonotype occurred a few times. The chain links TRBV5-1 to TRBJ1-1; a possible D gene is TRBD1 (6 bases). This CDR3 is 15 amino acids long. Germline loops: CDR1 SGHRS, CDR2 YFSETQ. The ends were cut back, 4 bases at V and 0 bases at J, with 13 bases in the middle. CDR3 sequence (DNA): TGCGCCAGCAGCCCACAGGGTCGGATGAACACTGAAGCTTTCTTT. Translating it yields CASSPQGRMNTEAFF.

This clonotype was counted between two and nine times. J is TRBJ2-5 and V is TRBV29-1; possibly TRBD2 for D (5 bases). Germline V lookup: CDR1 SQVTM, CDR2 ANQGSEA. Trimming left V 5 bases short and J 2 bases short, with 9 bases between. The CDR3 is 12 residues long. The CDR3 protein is CSVLRGQETQYF. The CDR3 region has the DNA TGCAGCGTTTTAAGAGGGCAAGAGACCCAGTACTTC.